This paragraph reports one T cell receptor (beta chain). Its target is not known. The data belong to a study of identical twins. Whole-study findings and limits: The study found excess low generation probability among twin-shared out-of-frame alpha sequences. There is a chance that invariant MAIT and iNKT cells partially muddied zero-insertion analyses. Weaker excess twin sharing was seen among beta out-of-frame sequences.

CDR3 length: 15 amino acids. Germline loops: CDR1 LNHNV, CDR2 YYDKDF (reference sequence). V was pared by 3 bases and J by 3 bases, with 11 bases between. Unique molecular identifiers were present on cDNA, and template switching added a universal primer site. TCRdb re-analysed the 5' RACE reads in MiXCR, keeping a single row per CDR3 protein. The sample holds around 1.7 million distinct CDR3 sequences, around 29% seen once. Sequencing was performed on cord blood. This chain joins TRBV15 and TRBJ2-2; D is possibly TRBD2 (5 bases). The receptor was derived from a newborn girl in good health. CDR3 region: CATSSPRRDTGELFF. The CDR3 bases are TGTGCCACCAGCAGCCCCCGGCGGGACACCGGGGAGCTGTTTTTT.